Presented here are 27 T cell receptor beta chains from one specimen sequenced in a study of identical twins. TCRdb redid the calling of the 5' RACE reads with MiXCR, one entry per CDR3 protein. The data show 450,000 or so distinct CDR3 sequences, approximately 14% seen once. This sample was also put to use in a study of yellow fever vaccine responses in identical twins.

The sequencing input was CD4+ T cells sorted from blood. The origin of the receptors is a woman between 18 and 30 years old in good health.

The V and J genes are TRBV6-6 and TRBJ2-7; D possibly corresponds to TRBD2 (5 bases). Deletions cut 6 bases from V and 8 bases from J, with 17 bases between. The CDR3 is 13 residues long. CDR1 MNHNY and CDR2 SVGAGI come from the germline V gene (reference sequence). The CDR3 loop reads CASSPPDYFKQYF. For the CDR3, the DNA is TGTGCCAGCAGCCCTCCCGACTATTTCAAGCAGTACTTC.

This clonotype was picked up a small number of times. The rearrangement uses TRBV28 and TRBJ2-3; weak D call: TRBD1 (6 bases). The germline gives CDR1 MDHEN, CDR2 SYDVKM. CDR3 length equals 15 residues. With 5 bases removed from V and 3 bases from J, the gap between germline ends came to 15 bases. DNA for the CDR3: TGTGCCAGCAGTCCACAGGGTGTTGGAACAGATACGCAGTATTTT. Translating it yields CASSPQGVGTDTQYF.

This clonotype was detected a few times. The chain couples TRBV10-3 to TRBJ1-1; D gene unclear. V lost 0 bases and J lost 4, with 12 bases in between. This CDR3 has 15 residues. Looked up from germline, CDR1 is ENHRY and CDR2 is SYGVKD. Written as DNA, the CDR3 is TGTGCCATCAGTGAGTCGGCTTTGTCGGGCACTGAAGCTTTCTTT. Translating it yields CAISESALSGTEAFF.

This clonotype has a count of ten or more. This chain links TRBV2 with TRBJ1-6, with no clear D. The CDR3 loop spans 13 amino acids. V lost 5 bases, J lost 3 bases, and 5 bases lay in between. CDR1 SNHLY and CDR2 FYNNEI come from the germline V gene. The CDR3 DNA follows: TGTGCCAGCAGTCAGAACTATAATTCACCCCTCCACTTT. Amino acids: CASSQNYNSPLHF.

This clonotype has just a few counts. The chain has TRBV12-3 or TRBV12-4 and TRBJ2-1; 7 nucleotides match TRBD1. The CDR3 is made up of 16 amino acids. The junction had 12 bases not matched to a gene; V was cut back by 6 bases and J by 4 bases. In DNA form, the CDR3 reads TGTGCCAGCAGCCCGGCCCGGGCAGGGGGTTACAATGAGCAGTTCTTC. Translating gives CASSPARAGGYNEQFF.

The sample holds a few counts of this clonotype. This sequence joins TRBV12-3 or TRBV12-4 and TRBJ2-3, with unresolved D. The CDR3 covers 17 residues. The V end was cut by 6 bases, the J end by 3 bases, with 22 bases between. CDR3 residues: CASSQTNLHLTTDTQYF. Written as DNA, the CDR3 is TGTGCCAGCAGCCAAACGAACCTGCACCTAACTACAGATACGCAGTATTTT.

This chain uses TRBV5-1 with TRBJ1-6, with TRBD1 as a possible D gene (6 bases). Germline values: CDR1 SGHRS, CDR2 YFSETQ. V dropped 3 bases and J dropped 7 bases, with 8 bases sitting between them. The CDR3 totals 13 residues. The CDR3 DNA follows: TGCGCCAGCAGCTCCGGACAGAATTCACCCCTCCACTTT. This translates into CASSSGQNSPLHF.

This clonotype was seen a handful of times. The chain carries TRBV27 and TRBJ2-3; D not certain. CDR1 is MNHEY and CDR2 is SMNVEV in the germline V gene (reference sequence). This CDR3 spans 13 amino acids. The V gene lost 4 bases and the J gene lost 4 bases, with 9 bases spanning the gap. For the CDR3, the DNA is TGTGCCAGCAGTTGGCGAGGTCCAGATACGCAGTATTTT. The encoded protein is CASSWRGPDTQYF.

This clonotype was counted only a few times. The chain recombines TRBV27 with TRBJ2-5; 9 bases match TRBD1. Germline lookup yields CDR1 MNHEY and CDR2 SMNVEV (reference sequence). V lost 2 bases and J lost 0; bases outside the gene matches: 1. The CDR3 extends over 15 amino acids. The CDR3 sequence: CASSLGQGNQETQYF. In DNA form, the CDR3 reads TGTGCCAGCAGTTTAGGACAGGGGAACCAAGAGACCCAGTACTTC.

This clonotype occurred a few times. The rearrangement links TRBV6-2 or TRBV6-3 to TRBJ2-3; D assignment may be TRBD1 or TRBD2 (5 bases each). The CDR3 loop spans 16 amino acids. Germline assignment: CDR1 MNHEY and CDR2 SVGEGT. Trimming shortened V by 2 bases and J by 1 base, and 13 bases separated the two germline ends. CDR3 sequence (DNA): TGTGCCAGCAGTTACAGCCCGACGGGGCGCACAGATACGCAGTATTTT. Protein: CASSYSPTGRTDTQYF.

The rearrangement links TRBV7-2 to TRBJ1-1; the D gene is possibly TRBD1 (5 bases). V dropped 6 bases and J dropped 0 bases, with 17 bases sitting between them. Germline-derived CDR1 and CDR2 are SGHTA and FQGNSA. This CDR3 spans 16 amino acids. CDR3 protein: CASSLQGPGMNTEAFF. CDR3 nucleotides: TGTGCCAGCAGTTTACAAGGTCCAGGGATGAACACTGAAGCTTTCTTT.

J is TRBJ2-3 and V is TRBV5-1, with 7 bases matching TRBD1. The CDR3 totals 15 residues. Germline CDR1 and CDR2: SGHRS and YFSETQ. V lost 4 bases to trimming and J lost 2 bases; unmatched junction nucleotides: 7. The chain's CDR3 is CASSPGTAYTDTQYF. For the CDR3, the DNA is TGCGCCAGCAGCCCAGGGACAGCGTACACAGATACGCAGTATTTT.

The CDR3 sequence is CASKLGGTYNEQFF. CDR3 nucleotide sequence: TGTGCCAGCAAGTTGGGGGGCACCTACAATGAGCAGTTCTTC. The V gene is TRBV2, the J gene TRBJ2-1; D may match TRBD1 or TRBD2 (6 bases each). Germline-derived CDR1 and CDR2 are SNHLY and FYNNEI. This CDR3 spans 14 amino acids. With 7 bases removed from V and 2 bases from J, the gap between germline ends came to 12 bases.

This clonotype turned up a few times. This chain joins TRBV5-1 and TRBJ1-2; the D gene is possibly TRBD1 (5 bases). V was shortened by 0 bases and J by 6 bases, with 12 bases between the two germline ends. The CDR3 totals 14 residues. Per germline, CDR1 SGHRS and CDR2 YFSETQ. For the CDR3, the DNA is TGCGCCAGCAGCTTGGTCAGTCAGGGTGATGGCTACACCTTC. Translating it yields CASSLVSQGDGYTF.

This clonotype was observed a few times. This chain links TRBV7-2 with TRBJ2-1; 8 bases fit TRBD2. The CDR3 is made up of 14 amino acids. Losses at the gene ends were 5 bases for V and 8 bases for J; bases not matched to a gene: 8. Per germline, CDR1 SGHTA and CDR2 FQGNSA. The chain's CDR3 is CASSPRTSRDEQFF. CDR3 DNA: TGTGCCAGCAGCCCAAGGACTAGCCGTGATGAGCAGTTCTTC.

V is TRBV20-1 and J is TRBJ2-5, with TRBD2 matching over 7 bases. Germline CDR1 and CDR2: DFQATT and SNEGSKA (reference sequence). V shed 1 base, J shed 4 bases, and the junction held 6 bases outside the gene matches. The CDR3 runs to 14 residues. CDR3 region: CSARGESGGETQYF. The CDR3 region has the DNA TGCAGTGCTAGAGGGGAGTCGGGGGGAGAGACCCAGTACTTC.

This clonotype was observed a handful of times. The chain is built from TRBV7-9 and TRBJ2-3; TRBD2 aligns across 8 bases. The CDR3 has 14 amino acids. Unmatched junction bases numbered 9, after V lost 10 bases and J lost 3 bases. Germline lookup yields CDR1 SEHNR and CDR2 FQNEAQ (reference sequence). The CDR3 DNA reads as TGTGCCATCATAGGAGCGGGAGCGACAGATACGCAGTATTTT. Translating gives CAIIGAGATDTQYF.

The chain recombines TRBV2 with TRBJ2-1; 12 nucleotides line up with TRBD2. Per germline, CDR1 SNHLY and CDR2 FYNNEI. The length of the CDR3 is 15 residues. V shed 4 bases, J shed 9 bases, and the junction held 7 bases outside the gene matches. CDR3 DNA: TGTGCCAGCAGTGGGTCTAGCGGGGGGGCAGGTGAGCAGTTCTTC. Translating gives CASSGSSGGAGEQFF.

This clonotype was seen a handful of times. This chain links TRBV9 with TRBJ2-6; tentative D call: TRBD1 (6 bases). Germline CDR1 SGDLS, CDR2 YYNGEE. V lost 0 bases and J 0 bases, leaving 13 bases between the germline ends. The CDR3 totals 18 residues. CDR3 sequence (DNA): TGTGCCAGCAGCGTAGTTGGGGGCCAGAACTCTGGGGCCAACGTCCTGACTTTC. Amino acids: CASSVVGGQNSGANVLTF.

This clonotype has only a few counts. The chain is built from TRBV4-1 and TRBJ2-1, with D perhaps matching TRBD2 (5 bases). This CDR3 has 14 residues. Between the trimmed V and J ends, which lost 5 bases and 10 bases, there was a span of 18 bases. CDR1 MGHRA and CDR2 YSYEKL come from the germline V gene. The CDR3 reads CASSNVPGVREQFF. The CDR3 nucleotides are TGCGCCAGCAGCAACGTCCCCGGGGTTCGCGAGCAGTTCTTC.

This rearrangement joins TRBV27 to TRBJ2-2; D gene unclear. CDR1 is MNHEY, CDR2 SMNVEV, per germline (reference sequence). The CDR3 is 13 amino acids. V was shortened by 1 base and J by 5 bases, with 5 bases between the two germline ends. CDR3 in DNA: TGTGCCAGCAGTTTATTTAGGACCGGGGAGCTGTTTTTT. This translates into CASSLFRTGELFF.

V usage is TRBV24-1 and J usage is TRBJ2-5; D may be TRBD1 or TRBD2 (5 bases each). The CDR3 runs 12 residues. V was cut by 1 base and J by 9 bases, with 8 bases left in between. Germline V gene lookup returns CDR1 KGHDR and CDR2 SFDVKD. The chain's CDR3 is CATSDFGGAQYF. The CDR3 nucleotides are TGTGCCACCAGTGATTTTGGGGGAGCCCAGTACTTC.

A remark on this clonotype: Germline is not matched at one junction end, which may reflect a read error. CDR3 residues: CASSLTGPPGMIF. CDR3 nucleotides: TGTGCCAGCAGTTTGACGGGACCACCCGGGATGATCTTC. The rearrangement links TRBV2 to TRBJ2-1; D is perhaps TRBD1 or TRBD2 (5 bases each). The CDR3 is 13 amino acids. CDR1 is SNHLY and CDR2 is FYNNEI in the germline V gene. Full variable domain (remainder filled in from reference TRBV2 and TRBJ2-1): EPEVTQTPSHQVTQMGQEVILRCVPISNHLYFYWYRQILGQKVEFLVSFYNNEISEKSEIFDDQFSVERPDGSNFTLKIRSTKLEDSAMYFCASSLTGPPGMIFGPGTRLTVL.

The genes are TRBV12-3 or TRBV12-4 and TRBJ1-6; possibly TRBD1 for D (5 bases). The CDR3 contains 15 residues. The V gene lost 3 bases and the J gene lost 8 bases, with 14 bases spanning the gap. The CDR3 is CASSFQAGTDSPLHF. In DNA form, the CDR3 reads TGTGCCAGCAGTTTCCAAGCCGGGACGGATTCACCCCTCCACTTT.

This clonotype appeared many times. In nucleotides, the CDR3 is TGTGCCAGCAGCTTATTAGGCGGTCTACAGATCAACTCCTACGAGCAGTACTTC. This sequence encodes CASSLLGGLQINSYEQYF. The gene calls are TRBV11-2 and TRBJ2-7; D is unclear. Germline V CDR1 and CDR2: SGHAT, FQNNGV. The CDR3 contains 18 residues. Trimming removed 2 bases at V and 0 bases at J, with 20 bases between.

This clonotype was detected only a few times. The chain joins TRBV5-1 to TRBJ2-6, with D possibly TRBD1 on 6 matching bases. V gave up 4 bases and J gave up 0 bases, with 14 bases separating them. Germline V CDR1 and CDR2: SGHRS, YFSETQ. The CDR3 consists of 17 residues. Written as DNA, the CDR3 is TGCGCCAGCAGCGGGGACATGGATAGCTCTGGGGCCAACGTCCTGACTTTC. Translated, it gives CASSGDMDSSGANVLTF.

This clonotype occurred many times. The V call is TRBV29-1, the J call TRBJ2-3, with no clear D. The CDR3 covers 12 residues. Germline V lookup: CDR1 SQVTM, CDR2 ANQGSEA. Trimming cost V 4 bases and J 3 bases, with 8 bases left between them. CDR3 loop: CSVGRGTDTQYF. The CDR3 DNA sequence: TGCAGCGTTGGACGTGGGACAGATACGCAGTATTTT.